The 26 T cell receptor beta chains presented below share a single source sample, sequenced in a study of memory CD4+ T cells and cytomegalovirus serostatus. The table came from immunoSEQ multiplex PCR; TCRdb's copy has only in-frame clones and leaves some out. Among 50,000 to 60,000 clones listed, 65% to 85% were seen once. Single viable CD3+CD4+CD8-CD45RO+ cells were sorted as the memory CD4+ T cells. The sequencing input was memory CD4+ T cells from blood. Every receptor here comes from an adult in good health and CMV-seronegative.

The chain combines TRBV6-1 with TRBJ1-1; maybe TRBD1 (5 bases). CDR3 length: 14 amino acids. Germline CDR1 and CDR2: MNHNS and SASEGT. V was clipped by 2 bases and J by 1 base, with 8 bases between them. CDR3 bases: TGTGCCAGCAGTGAAAGACAGCCGAACACTGAAGCTTTCTTT. Translated: CASSERQPNTEAFF.

This sequence joins TRBV15 and TRBJ1-2; D ambiguous. Trimming stripped 0 bases from V and 8 bases from J, with 10 bases between. Germline CDR1 and CDR2: LNHNV and YYDKDF (reference sequence). This CDR3 spans 13 amino acids. Here the CDR3 reads CATSRDILGGYTF. The CDR3 bases are TGTGCCACCAGCAGAGATATCCTGGGAGGCTACACCTTC. Variable domain in full (rest from reference TRBV15 and TRBJ1-2): DAMVIQNPRYQVTQFGKPVTLSCSQTLNHNVMYWYQQKSSQAPKLLFHYYDKDFNNEADTPDNFQSRRPNTSFCFLDIRSPGLGDTAMYLCATSRDILGGYTFGSGTRLTVV.

The rearrangement uses TRBV29-1 and TRBJ2-3; D is perhaps TRBD2 (5 bases). Germline CDR1 SQVTM, CDR2 ANQGSEA. V was cut by 4 bases and J by 0 bases, with 17 bases left in between. The CDR3 sequence is 16 residues long. In nucleotides, the CDR3 is TGCAGCGTTGGAGGACTCCTCCGTCGAAGCACAGATACGCAGTATTTT. It yields the protein CSVGGLLRRSTDTQYF.

The CDR3 region has the DNA TGCGCCAGCAGCCGCCGGACATCGAACACTGAAGCTTTCTTT. It specifies CASSRRTSNTEAFF. The chain carries TRBV5-1 and TRBJ1-1; a weak D match, TRBD1 (5 bases). Germline V CDR1 and CDR2: SGHRS, YFSETQ. The ends were cut back, 4 bases at V and 1 base at J, with 11 bases in the middle. CDR3 length: 14 residues.

The rearrangement links TRBV30 to TRBJ1-5; the D is unclear. Germline V gives CDR1 GTSNPN, CDR2 SVGIG (reference sequence). The V end lost 3 bases, the J end lost 4 bases, and 16 bases lay between the germline ends. The CDR3 totals 15 residues. The CDR3 sequence: CAWSASGTTNQPQHF. The CDR3 DNA is TGTGCCTGGAGCGCGAGCGGCACCACAAATCAGCCCCAGCATTTT.

V is TRBV5-1 and J is TRBJ2-2, with D maybe TRBD2 (6 bases). This CDR3 contains 17 residues. Germline lookup yields CDR1 SGHRS and CDR2 YFSETQ. The V gene lost 2 bases and the J gene lost 0 bases, with 14 bases spanning the gap. CDR3 in DNA: TGCGCCAGCAGCTTAGCCCTGGGGGGAGCGAACACCGGGGAGCTGTTTTTT. It specifies CASSLALGGANTGELFF. Drawing the rest from reference TRBV5-1 and TRBJ2-2, the complete variable domain is KAGVTQTPRYLIKTRGQQVTLSCSPISGHRSVSWYQQTPGQGLQFLFEYFSETQRNKGNFPGRFSGRQFSNSRSEMNVSTLELGDSALYLCASSLALGGANTGELFFGEGSRLTVL.

J is TRBJ2-1 and V is TRBV5-1; D call uncertain. The V end lost 4 bases, the J end lost 2 bases, and 25 bases lay between the germline ends. CDR1 is SGHRS and CDR2 is YFSETQ in the germline V gene. CDR3 length: 19 residues. In DNA form, the CDR3 reads TGCGCCAGCAGCCTACTTTGGCAGGCTTCCTCTGACCCCTACAATGAGCAGTTCTTC. Translating it yields CASSLLWQASSDPYNEQFF.

This chain links TRBV19 with TRBJ1-5; 11 nucleotides agree with TRBD1. The germline V gene has CDR1 LNHDA and CDR2 SQIVND (reference sequence). CDR3 size: 14 residues. With 9 bases clipped from V and 7 bases from J, the junction kept 8 bases outside the gene matches. This CDR3 reads CASTWTGGRQPQHF. CDR3 bases: TGTGCCAGCACGTGGACAGGGGGCAGGCAGCCCCAGCATTTT.

The V and J genes are TRBV2 and TRBJ2-2; 9 bases map to TRBD1. Germline V gene lookup returns CDR1 SNHLY and CDR2 FYNNEI. V lost 6 bases to trimming and J lost 3 bases; unmatched junction nucleotides: 2. The length of the CDR3 is 14 residues. CDR3 sequence reads: CASRTGGDTGELFF. CDR3 DNA: TGTGCCAGCAGGACAGGGGGGGACACCGGGGAGCTGTTTTTT. The variable domain in full, completed from reference TRBV2 and TRBJ2-2, reads EPEVTQTPSHQVTQMGQEVILRCVPISNHLYFYWYRQILGQKVEFLVSFYNNEISEKSEIFDDQFSVERPDGSNFTLKIRSTKLEDSAMYFCASRTGGDTGELFFGEGSRLTVL.

V and J are TRBV28 and TRBJ1-5; a weak D match, TRBD1 (6 bases). Trimming shortened V by 6 bases and J by 6 bases, and 18 bases separated the two germline ends. Germline lookup yields CDR1 MDHEN and CDR2 SYDVKM. CDR3 length equals 15 residues. The CDR3 DNA reads as TGTGCCAGCAGCCCGACAGGCGGTTTGGTTCAGCCCCAGCATTTT. It encodes CASSPTGGLVQPQHF.

The chain joins TRBV5-4 to TRBJ2-5; tentatively, D is TRBD1 (6 bases). Germline CDR1 is SGHNT and CDR2 is YYREEE (reference sequence). V shed 4 bases and J shed 5 bases, with 18 bases lying between them. The CDR3 has 15 amino acids. CDR3 region: CASSADSLSSETQYF. The CDR3 region has the DNA TGTGCCAGCAGCGCGGACAGCCTTTCTAGCGAGACCCAGTACTTC.

This rearrangement joins TRBV5-6 to TRBJ2-3, with D unclear. The germline V and J ends were trimmed by 2 bases and 2 bases, with 15 bases remaining between them. The CDR3 length is 16 residues. Germline loops: CDR1 SGHDT, CDR2 YYEEEE. CDR3 nucleotides: TGTGCCAGCAGCTTTAGGCCGGGTATATACACAGATACGCAGTATTTT. Translating gives CASSFRPGIYTDTQYF.

This chain links TRBV28 with TRBJ2-5; D unresolved. The ends were cut back, 4 bases at V and 4 bases at J, with 19 bases in the middle. The CDR3 length is 16 residues. CDR1 is MDHEN and CDR2 is SYDVKM in the germline V gene. Here the CDR3 DNA reads TGTGCCAGCAGTTCGGGCCCGGGTGGGGTGAGAGAGACCCAGTACTTC. This translates into CASSSGPGGVRETQYF. Based on the CDR3 plus reference TRBV28 and TRBJ2-5, the full variable domain is DVKVTQSSRYLVKRTGEKVFLECVQDMDHENMFWYRQDPGLGLRLIYFSYDVKMKEKGDIPEGYSVSREKKERFSLILESASTNQTSMYLCASSSGPGGVRETQYFGPGTRLLVL.

V is TRBV28 and J is TRBJ2-2; 14 nucleotides align to TRBD2. The V gene's germline CDR1 is MDHEN and CDR2 SYDVKM. The CDR3 length is 19 residues. V shed 5 bases, J shed 7 bases, and the junction held 15 bases outside the gene matches. CDR3: CASSTPGTSGGIGIGELFF. In nucleotides, the CDR3 is TGTGCCAGCAGTACTCCCGGGACTAGCGGGGGAATTGGGATCGGGGAGCTGTTTTTT.

V and J are TRBV9 and TRBJ1-4; 10 nucleotides line up with TRBD1. The germline V gene has CDR1 SGDLS and CDR2 YYNGEE. V shed 3 bases and J 7 bases; nucleotides not matched to a gene: 3. The CDR3 runs 14 residues. The CDR3 DNA reads TGTGCCAGCAGCGGACAGGGGGCGATTGAAAAACTGTTTTTT. This gives the protein CASSGQGAIEKLFF. The variable domain in full, completed from reference TRBV9 and TRBJ1-4, reads DSGVTQTPKHLITATGQRVTLRCSPRSGDLSVYWYQQSLDQGLQFLIQYYNGEERAKGNILERFSAQQFPDLHSELNLSSLELGDSALYFCASSGQGAIEKLFFGSGTQLSVL.

The sample holds one count of this clone. The genes are TRBV27 and TRBJ1-2; TRBD1 is a possible D gene (6 bases). This CDR3 region has 16 residues. Germline values: CDR1 MNHEY, CDR2 SMNVEV (reference sequence). Between the trimmed V and J ends, which lost 6 bases and 8 bases, there was a span of 25 bases. CDR3 nucleotides: TGTGCCAGCAGGCCTATCACCGCGACAGGCGGATGGGGCTACACCTTC. Amino acids: CASRPITATGGWGYTF.

V and J are TRBV5-1 and TRBJ2-2, with 9 bases identical to TRBD2. The junction had 3 bases not matched to a gene; V was cut back by 3 bases and J by 6 bases. Germline CDR1 and CDR2: SGHRS and YFSETQ. The CDR3 covers 14 residues. The CDR3 region is CASSWGLAAGELFF. The DNA of the CDR3 is TGCGCCAGCAGCTGGGGACTAGCTGCCGGGGAGCTGTTTTTT.

This chain's CDR3 is CASSQEDRVGEQPQHF. DNA of the CDR3: TGCGCCAGCAGCCAAGAGGATAGGGTAGGAGAACAGCCCCAGCATTTT. V gene TRBV4-1 combines with J gene TRBJ1-5, with unresolved D. The ends were cut back, 0 bases at V and 7 bases at J, with 16 bases in the middle. The CDR3 runs 16 residues. Germline CDR1 and CDR2: MGHRA and YSYEKL.

The chain links TRBV14 to TRBJ1-2; 7 nucleotides match TRBD1. The CDR3 has 12 residues. Looked up from germline, CDR1 is SGHDN and CDR2 is FVKESK. The J segment lost 8 bases and the V segment lost 2 bases, leaving 2 bases of the junction unmatched. The CDR3 DNA reads as TGTGCCAGCAGCCAAAGAGGGGGCGGCTACACCTTC. It is translated as CASSQRGGGYTF.

The chain recombines TRBV4-2 with TRBJ2-6; D unclear. V shed 0 bases and J shed 0 bases, with 9 bases lying between them. The CDR3 has 17 amino acids. Germline V CDR1 and CDR2: LGHNA, YNFKEQ. The CDR3 region has the DNA TGTGCCAGCAGCCAAGAACTACGCCTCTCTGGGGCCAACGTCCTGACTTTC. Translated: CASSQELRLSGANVLTF.

The chain recombines TRBV5-1 with TRBJ1-1; possible D gene TRBD1, 5 bases. The V gene lost 4 bases and the J gene lost 1 base, with 11 bases spanning the gap. The CDR3 runs 14 residues. Germline-derived CDR1 and CDR2 are SGHRS and YFSETQ. The CDR3 DNA sequence: TGCGCCAGCAGCCAACAGGCGTCGAACACTGAAGCTTTCTTT. It specifies CASSQQASNTEAFF.

This clone has only a few counts. The J gene is TRBJ1-2, the V gene TRBV9; no definite D call. The CDR3 has 15 residues. CDR1 and CDR2 (germline): SGDLS, YYNGEE. V shed 0 bases and J shed 5 bases, with 14 bases lying between them. CDR3 in DNA: TGTGCCAGCAGCGTAGGGGAGAGCCGAAGATATGGCTACACCTTC. Translated: CASSVGESRRYGYTF.

This chain connects TRBV29-1 to TRBJ2-7; D is undetermined. The germline V gene encodes CDR1 SQVTM and CDR2 ANQGSEA. The CDR3 is 12 residues long. Trimming stripped 5 bases from V and 0 bases from J, with 8 bases between. This chain's CDR3 is CSVWTISYEQYF. DNA of the CDR3: TGCAGCGTTTGGACCATCTCCTACGAGCAGTACTTC.

V is TRBV19 and J is TRBJ2-7; D perhaps matches TRBD1 (5 bases). The germline gives CDR1 LNHDA, CDR2 SQIVND (reference sequence). The CDR3 extends over 12 amino acids. Trimming left V 5 bases short and J 4 bases short, with 9 bases between. The CDR3 DNA sequence: TGTGCCAGTAGTCCCCAGGGTTACGAGCAGTACTTC. Its translation is CASSPQGYEQYF.

The chain couples TRBV4-3 to TRBJ1-2; TRBD1 might be the D (6 bases). Between the trimmed V and J ends, which lost 0 bases and 7 bases, there was a span of 12 bases. The germline CDR1 and CDR2 sequences are LGHNA and YSLEER. The CDR3 loop spans 14 amino acids. The CDR3, as DNA: TGCGCCAGCAGCCAAGAATGGGGGGCTAGTGGCTACACCTTC. This translates into CASSQEWGASGYTF.

This sequence joins TRBV19 and TRBJ2-7; D possibly corresponds to TRBD1 (5 bases). The CDR3 runs 14 residues. Looked up from germline, CDR1 is LNHDA and CDR2 is SQIVND (reference sequence). V dropped 3 bases and J dropped 6 bases, with 15 bases sitting between them. The CDR3 here is CASSMSSGWGEQYF. The CDR3 nucleotides read TGTGCCAGTAGTATGTCTTCAGGGTGGGGCGAGCAGTACTTC.